This T cell receptor (beta chain) was observed in a study of CD8+CD57+ T cells in acquired aplastic anemia listed by TCRdb under 2018. The study in broad terms: Extracted DNA from sorted CD4+ and CD8+ cells averaged about 3 ug, ranging from roughly 0.2 to 30 ug. A CD8+CD57+ expansion meant a frequency higher than the mean frequency seen in healthy subjects. Results the study describes overall, beyond this receptor: Between patients and healthy controls, no significant difference in CD8+ Simpson's diversity was found (P=0.060). Around 30 CD8+ CDR3 sequences were found to be shared between patients and controls, but these sequences appeared to be highly expressed in patients and within the immunodominant clones of the patients.

Remarks on this clonotype: What antigen it recognizes has not been identified. It may be a read error: a sequence one base away is much more abundant.

Genomic DNA was used as template for profiling of TCR beta VDJ combinations and CDR3 sequences. An Illumina HiSeq 2000 was the platform used for TCR repertoire sequencing. In the paper's pipeline: TRBV/TRBJ rearrangement plots, CDR3 size and DJ length profiles, and Simpson's diversity index were used to evaluate the repertoires. The immunodominant clone was defined as the most abundant DNA sequence in deep sequencing data. CDR3 amino acid sequences were screened for sharing across subjects and were compared with published repertoires and the VDJdb database. The public reads were reprocessed in TCRdb via fastp at Q25 and MiXCR, keeping in-frame beta chains. Rows are combined by CDR3 protein, so each entry shows the most common genes and DNA. TCRdb, rather than the study authors, made the V and J calls. For this sample there are more than 150,000 distinct CDR3 sequences; about half appear just once. The ten largest account for 10% to 15% of the sample.

The patients picked for sequencing were ones in whom flow cytometry had shown an expansion of CD8+CD57+ cells. All patients had severe acquired aplastic anemia diagnosed by International Study of Aplastic Anemia and Agranulocytosis and Camitta criteria. No therapy had been received by the patients at the time of blood sampling. TCR repertoires of sorted CD4+ and CD8+ blood T cells from severe aplastic anemia patients and healthy subjects were deep-sequenced in the study. Patients were enrolled in the USA under clinicaltrials.gov protocols 00001620, 01623167, 00001397, 00071045, 00081523 and 00961064. Ficoll-Paque density gradient centrifugation was used to isolate peripheral blood mononuclear cells. Before DNA extraction, CD4+ and CD8+ T cells were sorted by FACS or by magnetic beads. This receptor was obtained from a human donor with aplastic anemia. Sequenced input: sorted CD4+, CD8+, or CD8+CD57+ T cells (not recorded which) from PBMCs.

The DNA sequence follows: TGTGCCAGCAGCGTAGTAACGGATGGATACACAGATGCGCAGTATTTT. Its amino acids are CASSVVTDGYTDAQYF. The sequence is built from TRBV7-3 and TRBJ2-3; the D gene is not confidently resolved. As encoded in the germline V gene, CDR1 is SGHTA while CDR2 is FQGTGA. From the cysteine through the phenylalanine, the CDR3 covers 16 amino acids. Of the read, only the CDR3 DNA is kept; its 48 bases are in frame from base 1.